This T cell receptor (beta chain) was profiled in a study of blood T cell repertoires in COVID-19. About the study: Both acute and convalescent COVID-19 samples were obtained from the United States, Italy and Spain. In each case, the material was cDNA or gDNA derived from T cells, B-cell-depleted T cells, or PBMCs.

The CDR3 extends over 15 amino acids. CDR1 is MNHEY and CDR2 is SVGAGI in the germline V gene. V was trimmed by 0 bases and J by 3 bases, leaving 8 bases between them. Per the study methods: Amplification with reference gene primers provided the estimates of nucleated cell counts. Method: immunoSEQ multiplex PCR; TCRdb's copy keeps in-frame clones and lacks some. For V, J and clone size, that table is used; D and trimming come from the DNA. The sample carries around 70,000 clones, 65% to 90% recorded once. This TCR was sampled from a man older than 75 with acute or convalescent COVID-19. Sequencing was done on a sample of peripheral blood. V usage is TRBV6-5 and J usage is TRBJ1-4; perhaps TRBD1 as D (5 bases). CDR3 in amino acids: CASSYSGTPNEKLFF. CDR3 nucleotide sequence: TGTGCCAGCAGTTACTCCGGGACTCCTAATGAAAAACTGTTTTTT.